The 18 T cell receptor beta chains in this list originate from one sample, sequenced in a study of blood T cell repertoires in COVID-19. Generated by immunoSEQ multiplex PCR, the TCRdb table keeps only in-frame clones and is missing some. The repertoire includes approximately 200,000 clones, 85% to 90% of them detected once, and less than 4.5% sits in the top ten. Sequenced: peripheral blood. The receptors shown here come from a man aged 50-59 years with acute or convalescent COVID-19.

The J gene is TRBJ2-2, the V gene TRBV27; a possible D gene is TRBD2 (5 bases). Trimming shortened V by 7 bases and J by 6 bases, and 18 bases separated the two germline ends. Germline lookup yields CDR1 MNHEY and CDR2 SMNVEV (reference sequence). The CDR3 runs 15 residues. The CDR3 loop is CASTSWRASAGELFF. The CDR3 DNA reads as TGTGCCAGCACCTCCTGGCGGGCTTCAGCCGGGGAGCTGTTTTTT.

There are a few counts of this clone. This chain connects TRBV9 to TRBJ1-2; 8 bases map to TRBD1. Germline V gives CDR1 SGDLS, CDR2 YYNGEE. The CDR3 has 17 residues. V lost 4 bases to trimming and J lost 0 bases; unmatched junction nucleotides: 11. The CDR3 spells CASSLQPGTGSNYGYTF. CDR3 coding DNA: TGTGCCAGCAGCCTCCAACCCGGGACAGGTTCTAACTATGGCTACACCTTC.

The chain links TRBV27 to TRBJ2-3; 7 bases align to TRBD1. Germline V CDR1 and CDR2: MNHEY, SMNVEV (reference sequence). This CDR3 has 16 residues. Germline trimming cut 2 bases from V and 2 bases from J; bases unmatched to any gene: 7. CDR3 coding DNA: TGTGCCAGCAGTTTAGGGGACAGCCGCAACACAGATACGCAGTATTTT. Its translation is CASSLGDSRNTDTQYF.

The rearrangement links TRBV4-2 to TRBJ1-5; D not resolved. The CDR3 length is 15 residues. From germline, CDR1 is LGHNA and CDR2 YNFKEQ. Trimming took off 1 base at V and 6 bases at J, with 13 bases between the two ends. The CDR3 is CASSQGERPLQPQHF. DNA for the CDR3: TGTGCCAGCAGCCAAGGAGAGCGTCCCCTTCAGCCCCAGCATTTT.

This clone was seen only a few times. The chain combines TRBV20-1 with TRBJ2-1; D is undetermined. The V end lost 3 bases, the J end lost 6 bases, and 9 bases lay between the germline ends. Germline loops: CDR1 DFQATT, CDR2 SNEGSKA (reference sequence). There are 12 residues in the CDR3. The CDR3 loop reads CSASSSPNEQFF. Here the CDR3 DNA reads TGCAGTGCTAGTTCTAGTCCCAATGAGCAGTTCTTC.

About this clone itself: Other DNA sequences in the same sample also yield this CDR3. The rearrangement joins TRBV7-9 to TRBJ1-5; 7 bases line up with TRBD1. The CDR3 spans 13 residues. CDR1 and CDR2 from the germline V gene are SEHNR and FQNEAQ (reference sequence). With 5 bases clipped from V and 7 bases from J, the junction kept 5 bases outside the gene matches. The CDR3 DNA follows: TGTGCCAGCAGCCCACAGGGGAACCAGCCCCAGCATTTT. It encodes CASSPQGNQPQHF.

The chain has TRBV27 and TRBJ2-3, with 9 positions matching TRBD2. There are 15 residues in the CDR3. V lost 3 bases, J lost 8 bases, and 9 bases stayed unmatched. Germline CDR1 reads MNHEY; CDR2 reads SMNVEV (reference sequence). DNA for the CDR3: TGTGCCAGCAGTTTTGGGACTAGCCGGGCAGGTACGCAGTATTTT. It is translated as CASSFGTSRAGTQYF.

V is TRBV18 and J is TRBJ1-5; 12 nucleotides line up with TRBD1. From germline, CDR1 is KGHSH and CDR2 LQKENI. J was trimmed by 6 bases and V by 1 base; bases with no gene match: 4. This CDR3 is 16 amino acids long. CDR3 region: CASSPRGTGGFQPQHF. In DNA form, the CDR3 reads TGTGCCAGCTCACCACGGGGGACAGGGGGCTTTCAGCCCCAGCATTTT.

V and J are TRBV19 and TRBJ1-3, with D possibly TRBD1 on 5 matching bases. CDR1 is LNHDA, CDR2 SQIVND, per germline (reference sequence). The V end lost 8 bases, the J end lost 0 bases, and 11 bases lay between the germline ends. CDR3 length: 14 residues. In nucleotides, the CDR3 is TGTGCCAGTTTCGAGACAGCCTCTGGAAACACCATATATTTT. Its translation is CASFETASGNTIYF. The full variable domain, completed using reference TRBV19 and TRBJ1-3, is DGGITQSPKYLFRKEGQNVTLSCEQNLNHDAMYWYRQDPGQGLRLIYYSQIVNDFQKGDIAEGYSVSREKKESFPLTVTSAQKNPTAFYLCASFETASGNTIYFGEGSWLTVV.

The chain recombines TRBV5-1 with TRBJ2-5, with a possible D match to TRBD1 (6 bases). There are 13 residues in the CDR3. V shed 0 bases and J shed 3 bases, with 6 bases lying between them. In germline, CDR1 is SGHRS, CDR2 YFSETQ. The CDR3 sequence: CASSLDREETQYF. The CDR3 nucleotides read TGCGCCAGCAGCTTGGACAGGGAAGAGACCCAGTACTTC.

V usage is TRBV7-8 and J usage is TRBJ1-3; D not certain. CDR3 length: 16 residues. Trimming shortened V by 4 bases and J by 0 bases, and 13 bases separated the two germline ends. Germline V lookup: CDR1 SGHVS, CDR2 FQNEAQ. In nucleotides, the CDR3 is TGTGCCAGCAGCTCCCTTAACTCCTACTCTGGAAACACCATATATTTT. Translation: CASSSLNSYSGNTIYF.

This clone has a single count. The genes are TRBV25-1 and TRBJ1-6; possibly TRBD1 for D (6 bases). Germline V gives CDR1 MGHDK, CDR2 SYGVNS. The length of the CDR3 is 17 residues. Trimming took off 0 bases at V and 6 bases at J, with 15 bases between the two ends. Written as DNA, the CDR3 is TGTGCCAGCAGTGAATACTCGACGGGACATAGTAATTCACCCCTCCACTTT. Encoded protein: CASSEYSTGHSNSPLHF.

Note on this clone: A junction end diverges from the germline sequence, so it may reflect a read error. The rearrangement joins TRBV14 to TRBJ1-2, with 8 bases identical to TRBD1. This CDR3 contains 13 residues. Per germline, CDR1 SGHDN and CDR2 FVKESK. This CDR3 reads CASSPIRGQGGAF. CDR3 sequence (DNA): TGTGCCAGCAGCCCCATCCGAGGACAGGGAGGCGCCTTC.

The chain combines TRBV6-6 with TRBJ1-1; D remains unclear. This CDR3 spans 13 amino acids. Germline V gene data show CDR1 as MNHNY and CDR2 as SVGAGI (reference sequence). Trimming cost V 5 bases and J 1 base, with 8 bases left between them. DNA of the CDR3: TGTGCCAGCAGTCCCACATGGAACACTGAAGCTTTCTTT. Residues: CASSPTWNTEAFF.

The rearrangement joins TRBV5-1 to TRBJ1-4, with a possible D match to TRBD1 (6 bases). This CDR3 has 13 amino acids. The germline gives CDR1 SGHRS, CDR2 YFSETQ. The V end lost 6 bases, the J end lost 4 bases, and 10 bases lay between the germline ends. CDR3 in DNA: TGCGCCAGCACCCGGGACAATAATGAAAAACTGTTTTTT. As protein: CASTRDNNEKLFF.

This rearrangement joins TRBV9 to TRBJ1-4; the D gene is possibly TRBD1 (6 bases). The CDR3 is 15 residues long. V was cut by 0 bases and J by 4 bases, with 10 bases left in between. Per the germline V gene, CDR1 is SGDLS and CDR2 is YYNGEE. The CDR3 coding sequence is TGTGCCAGCAGCGTAGACCAGGGGTTTAATGAAAAACTGTTTTTT. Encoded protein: CASSVDQGFNEKLFF.

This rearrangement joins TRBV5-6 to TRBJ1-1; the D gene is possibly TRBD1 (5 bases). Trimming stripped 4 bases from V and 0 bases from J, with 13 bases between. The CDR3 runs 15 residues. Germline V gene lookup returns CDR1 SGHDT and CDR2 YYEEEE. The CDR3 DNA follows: TGTGCCAGCAGCGCGACAGATCACATGAACACTGAAGCTTTCTTT. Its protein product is CASSATDHMNTEAFF.

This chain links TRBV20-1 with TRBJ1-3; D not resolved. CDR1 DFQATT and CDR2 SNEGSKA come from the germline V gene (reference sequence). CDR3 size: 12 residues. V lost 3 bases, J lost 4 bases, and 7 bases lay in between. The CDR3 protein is CSASAPGNTIYF. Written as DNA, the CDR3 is TGCAGTGCTAGTGCTCCGGGAAACACCATATATTTT.